This entry concerns a single TCR beta chain. Its antigen has not been determined. The sample holds no much larger clone one base away, and base qualities are not on file. The sample belongs to a study of shared clonotypes between healthy human individuals (dated by TCRdb to about 2020). General notes on the study: The cohort included a few men and a couple of women between 18 and 49 years of age. For each donor, CD4 naive and CD4 memory were each given three plates, CD8 naive was given two plates, and CD8 memory was given one plate. The study deeply sequenced blood TCR repertoires of about five healthy adults to estimate repertoire size and the extent of clonotype sharing between individuals. To increase sequencing depth and limit assay-specific biases, TCR repertoire library preparation and sequencing were carried out by different laboratories using diverse techniques. Per donor, leukapheresis produced somewhere between about 0.94 and 9 billion PBMCs. Study-wide findings and limitations: Estimated clonotype richness was generally larger for naive than for memory subsets. Sharing across a few donors was observed for roughly 5% of naive CD4, over 3% of naive CD8, about 2.5% of memory CD4, and about 0.39% of memory CD8 clonotypes. Higher generation probabilities were observed for clonotypes shared by all four sorted-subset donors than for non-shared clonotypes. Pairwise subsampling led to the expectation that sequencing depth would affect the degree of clonotype sharing among donors. Sampling was limited to blood, and TCR repertoires in tissue likely differ from TCR repertoires in blood. Incomplete sequencing was indicated by rarefaction of sorted-subset datasets, despite the large sequencing depth. The small number of donors limited the genetic and exposure-history diversity represented.

Donors were healthy HIV-negative adults with no recently reported acute infections or vaccinations. All donors were Caucasian adults living in Nashville, Tennessee, USA. CD4+ T cells were enriched by magnetic negative selection; naive cells were then positively selected on CD45RA, and the negative fraction formed the memory subset. Blood was obtained by leukapheresis, after which PBMCs were separated by Ficoll-Histopaque density gradient centrifugation and cryopreserved in liquid nitrogen vapor phase. Analytical flow cytometry was used to check the purity and quantity of each magnetically sorted T cell population. Genomic DNA was isolated from each sorted fraction and quantified by UV absorbance on a Nanodrop 2000c. Using the deep immunoSEQ assay, TCR CDR3 regions were amplified from genomic DNA by multiplex PCR. Extracted genomic DNA from each cell subset was distributed evenly across all wells of several immunoSEQ 96-well plates, and each plate was treated as a replicate. Each replicate PCR for sorted subsets received about 180 ng genomic DNA, equal to roughly 30,000 T cell genomes. Purified libraries were quantified with a Qubit 3.0 fluorometer, sized on a Bioanalyzer 2100, and re-quantified with the KAPA Library Quantification kit. Every immunoSEQ 96-well plate was sequenced on a dedicated single-read 150-cycle Illumina NextSeq 550 flow cell. Processing in the source paper ran as follows. Because the immunoSEQ output held only junctional sequences and lacked quality scores, the filtering could not match the filtering applied to full-length reads. To assign V/J genes and CDR3, sequences were annotated against IMGT germline references using PyIR, a Python wrapper for IgBLAST v1.9. Reads were removed for weak V/J assignments (E-value above 1e-6), missing CDR3, stop codons, out-of-frame junctions, or ambiguous translated residues. V3J clonotypes were defined as sequences sharing an identical inferred V gene, J gene, and CDR3 amino acid sequence. To compute the percentage overlap between repertoires, the number of shared unique clonotypes was divided by the size of the smaller repertoire. Three approaches were used to assess repertoire richness: RTK rarefaction, the Chao1 estimator, and Recon v2.1 estimates of unobserved clonotypes. OLGA was used to compute generation probabilities for all TCRbeta clonotypes that the gDNA method yielded from several donors. TCRdb carries this immuneACCESS record with in-frame sequences only. Its versions omit some clonotypes, under half of them owing to an unresolved V gene in the studies checked, with the rest unexplained. V and J calls plus clone size are reproduced from that table; the DNA served to infer D and trimming. This sample is represented by hundreds of thousands of clones; more than 95% of them were singletons. The ten biggest clones cover less than 0.065% of the sample.

The CDR3, from cysteine to phenylalanine, totals 15 residues. The retained sequence is limited to the CDR3, 45 bases, with the frame set at the first base. V is pared back by 0 bases and J by 4 bases, with 11 bases lying between the germline termini. The germline V gene provides CDR1 SGHRS and CDR2 YFSETQ. The source of this sequence is a woman in her twenties or thirties in good health. Sequencing was carried out using naive CD4+ T cells sorted from blood. Read against the paper, the sample's cell subset or site label means: CD45RA+ positively selected. The V gene is TRBV5-1 and the J gene is TRBJ1-3; perhaps TRBD1 is the D gene, with 6 bases matching. The bases read TGCGCCAGCAGCTTGGGCCAGGGGAAGGGAAACACCATATATTTT. Its translation is CASSLGQGKGNTIYF.